Following are 18 T cell receptor beta chains from one sample sequenced in a study of cytomegalovirus exposure and HLA in healthy donors. 13 Jbeta primers and 60 Vbeta primers were used for the PCR. Libraries were prepared by immunoSEQ multiplex PCR; TCRdb keeps only in-frame clonotypes and omits some of them. The sample includes 100,000 to 150,000 clones, approximately 80% of them seen just once. The sequencing sample was made of PBMCs. The origin of the receptors is a girl aged 2 to 9 in good health and CMV-seronegative.

In DNA form, the CDR3 reads TGTGCCAGCAGCCCCCGGTGGACAGGGCGCAATGAAAAACTGTTTTTT. Amino acids: CASSPRWTGRNEKLFF. V is TRBV9 and J is TRBJ1-4; TRBD1 aligns across 8 bases. Per germline, CDR1 SGDLS and CDR2 YYNGEE. V lost 4 bases and J lost 5; bases outside the gene matches: 10. The length of the CDR3 is 16 residues.

In this sample, this clone turned up once. This chain links TRBV6-1 with TRBJ2-3, with 11 bases fitting TRBD2. This CDR3 spans 15 amino acids. In germline, CDR1 is MNHNS, CDR2 SASEGT. V gave up 2 bases and J gave up 4 bases; unmatched junction bases: 2. The CDR3, as DNA: TGTGCCAGCAGTGAAAGTAGCGGGGGGGCAGATACGCAGTATTTT. As protein: CASSESSGGADTQYF.

The rearrangement links TRBV11-2 to TRBJ2-7; TRBD1 aligns across 8 bases. Looked up from germline, CDR1 is SGHAT and CDR2 is FQNNGV. Germline trimming cut 5 bases from V and 1 base from J; bases unmatched to any gene: 13. This CDR3 is built from 17 residues. In nucleotides, the CDR3 is TGTGCCAGCAGCGCCATTACAGGGGGGAAGGGGTCCTACGAGCAGTACTTC. It encodes CASSAITGGKGSYEQYF.

The V gene is TRBV6-1, the J gene TRBJ2-2; D is ambiguous. From germline, CDR1 is MNHNS and CDR2 SASEGT. This CDR3 has 13 amino acids. V dropped 6 bases and J dropped 2 bases, with 7 bases sitting between them. The CDR3, as DNA: TGTGCCAGCAGACCTATTAACACCGGGGAGCTGTTTTTT. Amino acids: CASRPINTGELFF.

The chain combines TRBV6-6 with TRBJ2-5; no clear D. V lost 6 bases, J lost 2 bases, and 4 bases lay in between. There are 11 residues in the CDR3. Germline V CDR1 and CDR2: MNHNY, SVGAGI (reference sequence). The CDR3 nucleotides are TGTGCCAGCAGCTTTCAAGAGACCCAGTACTTC. Its translation: CASSFQETQYF.

This clone was detected only a few times. The CDR3: CAISESSVRYSGNTIYF. The CDR3 nucleotides are TGTGCCATCAGTGAGTCGTCAGTGAGGTACTCTGGAAACACCATATATTTT. This chain uses TRBV10-3 with TRBJ1-3; unclear D gene. With 0 bases removed from V and 0 bases from J, the gap between germline ends came to 12 bases. Per the germline V gene, CDR1 is ENHRY and CDR2 is SYGVKD. The CDR3 sequence is 17 residues long.

This chain uses TRBV28 with TRBJ2-5; D possibly corresponds to TRBD2 (6 bases). The J call is uncertain, as TRBJ2-7 better fits the DNA end. CDR3 length: 15 residues. CDR1 MDHEN and CDR2 SYDVKM come from the germline V gene. CDR3: CASSLWGTSPYEQYF. The CDR3 DNA follows: TGTGCCAGCAGTTTATGGGGGACTTCCCCCTACGAGCAGTACTTC.

V usage is TRBV7-9 and J usage is TRBJ2-5; 7 bases line up with TRBD2. J gave up 1 base and V 1 base, and 3 bases lay outside the gene matches. This CDR3 has 15 residues. CDR1 SEHNR and CDR2 FQNEAQ come from the germline V gene (reference sequence). Here the CDR3 DNA reads TGTGCCAGCAGCTTAGAAGCGGGGCCCCAAGAGACCCAGTACTTC. Encoded protein: CASSLEAGPQETQYF.

J is TRBJ2-1 and V is TRBV7-2; D is perhaps TRBD2 (6 bases). The CDR3 contains 16 residues. With 6 bases removed from V and 6 bases from J, the gap between germline ends came to 21 bases. Per germline, CDR1 SGHTA and CDR2 FQGNSA. The CDR3: CASSLSPAGPTNEQFF. In DNA, the CDR3 is TGTGCCAGCAGTCTAAGCCCGGCGGGGCCCACCAATGAGCAGTTCTTC.

The V call is TRBV7-8, the J call TRBJ1-1; a weak D match, TRBD1 (5 bases). The ends were cut back, 1 base at V and 1 base at J, with 13 bases in the middle. The CDR3 totals 16 residues. Germline-derived CDR1 and CDR2 are SGHVS and FQNEAQ. CDR3 sequence: CASSLGSRGQNTEAFF. In nucleotides, the CDR3 is TGTGCCAGCAGCTTAGGAAGTCGAGGACAGAACACTGAAGCTTTCTTT.

The chain couples TRBV11-2 to TRBJ1-6; no clear D. Germline CDR1 reads SGHAT; CDR2 reads FQNNGV. V lost 3 bases and J lost 3, with 15 bases in between. The CDR3 runs to 17 residues. The CDR3 sequence is CASSLGIFGDYNSPLHF. As DNA, the CDR3 is TGTGCCAGCAGCTTGGGAATTTTCGGGGACTATAATTCACCCCTCCACTTT.

This clone was counted a single time. The chain links TRBV6-9 to TRBJ2-2; 9 bases align to TRBD1. Germline CDR1 and CDR2: MNHGY and SVAAGI. J lost 2 bases, V lost 1 base, and 2 bases had no gene match. The CDR3 has 16 residues. This CDR3 reads CASSYYRGRNTGELFF. The CDR3 coding sequence is TGTGCCAGCAGTTATTACAGGGGGCGCAACACCGGGGAGCTGTTTTTT.

V is TRBV19 and J is TRBJ2-5; D perhaps matches TRBD1 (6 bases). The germline V gene encodes CDR1 LNHDA and CDR2 SQIVND (reference sequence). The CDR3 loop spans 14 amino acids. V was clipped by 7 bases and J by 0 bases, with 12 bases between them. CDR3 region: CASNGGSHQETQYF. CDR3 nucleotides: TGTGCCAGTAATGGGGGCAGTCACCAAGAGACCCAGTACTTC.

The genes are TRBV19 and TRBJ1-1; TRBD1 matches 9 bases. After removal of 3 bases from V and 5 bases from J, the junction contained 7 bases not matched to a gene. The CDR3 totals 15 residues. Per the germline V gene, CDR1 is LNHDA and CDR2 is SQIVND (reference sequence). DNA of the CDR3: TGTGCCAGTAGTATCTCCGGGACAGGGAAAACTGAAGCTTTCTTT. Translation gives CASSISGTGKTEAFF.

This clone was seen a single time. The chain recombines TRBV9 with TRBJ1-2, with 7 bases aligning to TRBD1. The V segment lost 3 bases and the J segment 6 bases; nucleotides outside the gene matches: 11. Germline CDR1 SGDLS, CDR2 YYNGEE. CDR3 length: 15 amino acids. The CDR3 coding sequence is TGTGCCAGCAGCGAATGGGACAGAAACAAGAATGGCTACACCTTC. Its protein product is CASSEWDRNKNGYTF.

This clone has more than one count but fewer than ten. Written as DNA, the CDR3 is TGTGCCAGCACACAGGGGGAGAGGAACACTGAAGCTTTCTTT. This translates into CASTQGERNTEAFF. The chain uses TRBV2 and TRBJ1-1; 8 bases align to TRBD1. With 7 bases clipped from V and 1 base from J, the junction kept 5 bases outside the gene matches. Per the germline V gene, CDR1 is SNHLY and CDR2 is FYNNEI. The CDR3 runs to 14 residues.

Only one count was recorded for this clone. The chain is built from TRBV19 and TRBJ1-1; D ambiguous. Germline V gene data show CDR1 as LNHDA and CDR2 as SQIVND (reference sequence). The CDR3 is 13 residues long. V dropped 5 bases and J dropped 1 base, with 8 bases sitting between them. The DNA of the CDR3 is TGTGCCAGTAGTCAAGGAGGGAACACTGAAGCTTTCTTT. Its protein is CASSQGGNTEAFF.

This chain joins TRBV6-1 and TRBJ1-5; possible D gene TRBD1, 5 bases. The CDR3 has 16 amino acids. Trimming shortened V by 3 bases and J by 2 bases, and 14 bases separated the two germline ends. Germline V lookup: CDR1 MNHNS, CDR2 SASEGT. CDR3 region: CASSDPGGTGNQPQHF. CDR3 sequence (DNA): TGTGCCAGCAGTGATCCCGGGGGTACGGGCAATCAGCCCCAGCATTTT.